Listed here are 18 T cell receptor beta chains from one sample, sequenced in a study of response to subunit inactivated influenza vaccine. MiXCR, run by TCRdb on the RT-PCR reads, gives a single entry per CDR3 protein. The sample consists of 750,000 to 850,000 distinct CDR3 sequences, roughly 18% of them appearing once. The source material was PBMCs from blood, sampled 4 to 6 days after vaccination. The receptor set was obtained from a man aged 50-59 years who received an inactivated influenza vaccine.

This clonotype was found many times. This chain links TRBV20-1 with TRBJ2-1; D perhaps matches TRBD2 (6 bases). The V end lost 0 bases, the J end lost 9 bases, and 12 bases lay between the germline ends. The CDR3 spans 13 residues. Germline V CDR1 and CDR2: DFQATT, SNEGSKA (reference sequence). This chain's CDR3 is CSARDSGRSEQFF. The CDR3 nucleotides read TGCAGTGCTAGAGATTCAGGGAGGAGTGAGCAGTTCTTC.

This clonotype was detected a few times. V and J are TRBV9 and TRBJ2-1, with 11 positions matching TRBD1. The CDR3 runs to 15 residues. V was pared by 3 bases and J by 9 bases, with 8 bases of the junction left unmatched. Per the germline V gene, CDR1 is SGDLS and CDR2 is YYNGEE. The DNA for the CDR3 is TGTGCCAGCAGCGGAGGACAGGGGGCATACCGTGAGCAGTTCTTC. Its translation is CASSGGQGAYREQFF.

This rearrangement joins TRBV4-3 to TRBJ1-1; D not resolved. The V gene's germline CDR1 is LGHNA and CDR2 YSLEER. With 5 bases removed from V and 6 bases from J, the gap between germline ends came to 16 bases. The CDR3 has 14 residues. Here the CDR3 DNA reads TGCGCCAGCAGCTACAAACTGGCGGGTCCTGAAGCTTTCTTT. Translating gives CASSYKLAGPEAFF.

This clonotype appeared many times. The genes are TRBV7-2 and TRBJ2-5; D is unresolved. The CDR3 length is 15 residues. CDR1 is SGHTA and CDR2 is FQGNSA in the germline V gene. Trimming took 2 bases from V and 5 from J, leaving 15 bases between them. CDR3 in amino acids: CASSLSTQVQETQYF. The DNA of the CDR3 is TGTGCCAGCAGCTTATCGACCCAGGTCCAGGAGACCCAGTACTTC.

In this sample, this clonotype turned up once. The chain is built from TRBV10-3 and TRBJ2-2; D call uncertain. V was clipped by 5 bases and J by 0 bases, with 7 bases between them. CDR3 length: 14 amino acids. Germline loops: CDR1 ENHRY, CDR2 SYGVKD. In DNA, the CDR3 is TGTGCCATCAGTTGGCTAGCGAACACCGGGGAGCTGTTTTTT. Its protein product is CAISWLANTGELFF.

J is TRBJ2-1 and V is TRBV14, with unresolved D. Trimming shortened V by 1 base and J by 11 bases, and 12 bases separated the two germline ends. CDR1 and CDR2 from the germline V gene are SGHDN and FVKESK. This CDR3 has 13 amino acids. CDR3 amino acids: CASSQVGASQQFF. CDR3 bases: TGTGCCAGCAGCCAAGTAGGAGCATCCCAGCAGTTCTTC.

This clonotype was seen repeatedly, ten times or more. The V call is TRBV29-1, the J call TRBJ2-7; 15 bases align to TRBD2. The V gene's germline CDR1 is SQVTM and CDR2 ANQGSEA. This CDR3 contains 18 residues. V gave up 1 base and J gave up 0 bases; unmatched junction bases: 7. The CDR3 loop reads CSVEGTGLAGGNSYEQYF. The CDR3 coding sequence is TGCAGCGTTGAAGGGACGGGACTAGCGGGAGGAAACTCCTACGAGCAGTACTTC.

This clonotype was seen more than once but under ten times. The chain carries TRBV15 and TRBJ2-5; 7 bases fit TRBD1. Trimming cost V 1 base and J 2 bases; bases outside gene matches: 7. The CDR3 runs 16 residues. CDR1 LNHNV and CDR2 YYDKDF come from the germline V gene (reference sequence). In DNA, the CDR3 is TGTGCCACCAGCAGAGGTACAGGGGTCGGGCAAGAGACCCAGTACTTC. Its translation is CATSRGTGVGQETQYF.

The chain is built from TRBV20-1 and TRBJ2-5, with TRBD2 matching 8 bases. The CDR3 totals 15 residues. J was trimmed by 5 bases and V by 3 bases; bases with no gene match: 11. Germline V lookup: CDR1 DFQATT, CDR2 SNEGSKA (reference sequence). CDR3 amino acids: CSASGTRRLVETQYF. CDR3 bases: TGCAGTGCTAGCGGGACTAGGAGATTGGTGGAGACCCAGTACTTC.

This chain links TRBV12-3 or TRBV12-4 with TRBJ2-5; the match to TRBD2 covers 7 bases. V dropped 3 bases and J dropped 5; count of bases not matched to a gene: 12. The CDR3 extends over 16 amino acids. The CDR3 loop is CASSFDGRTGKETQYF. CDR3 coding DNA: TGTGCCAGCAGTTTTGACGGGAGGACCGGGAAGGAGACCCAGTACTTC.

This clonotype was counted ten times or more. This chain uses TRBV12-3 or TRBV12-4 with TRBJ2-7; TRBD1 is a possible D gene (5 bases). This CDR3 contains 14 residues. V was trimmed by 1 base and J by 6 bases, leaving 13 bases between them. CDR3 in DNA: TGTGCCAGCAGTTTAGGGGTCTGGGGCCTCGAGCAGTACTTC. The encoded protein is CASSLGVWGLEQYF.

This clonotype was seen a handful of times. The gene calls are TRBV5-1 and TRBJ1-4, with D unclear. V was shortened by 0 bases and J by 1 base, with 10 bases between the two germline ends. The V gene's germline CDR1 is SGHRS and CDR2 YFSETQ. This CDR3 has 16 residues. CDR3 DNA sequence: TGCGCCAGCAGCTTGGGACCTCCGGGAACTAATGAAAAACTGTTTTTT. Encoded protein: CASSLGPPGTNEKLFF.

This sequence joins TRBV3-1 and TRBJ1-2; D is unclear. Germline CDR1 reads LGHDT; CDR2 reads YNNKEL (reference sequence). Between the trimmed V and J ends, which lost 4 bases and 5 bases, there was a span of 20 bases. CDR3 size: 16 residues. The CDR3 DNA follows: TGTGCCAGCAGCCCTTTCGGACGGGCAAGGGAGTATGGCTACACCTTC. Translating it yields CASSPFGRAREYGYTF.

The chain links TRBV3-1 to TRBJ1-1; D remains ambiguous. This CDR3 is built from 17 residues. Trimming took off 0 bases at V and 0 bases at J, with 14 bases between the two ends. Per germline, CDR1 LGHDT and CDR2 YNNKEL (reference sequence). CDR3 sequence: CASSQDRPGRVNTEAFF. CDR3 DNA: TGTGCCAGCAGCCAAGACAGGCCAGGACGGGTGAACACTGAAGCTTTCTTT. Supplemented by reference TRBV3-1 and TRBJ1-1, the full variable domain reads DTAVSQTPKYLVTQMGNDKSIKCEQNLGHDTMYWYKQDSKKFLKIMFSYNNKELIINETVPNRFSPKSPDKAHLNLHINSLELGDSAVYFCASSQDRPGRVNTEAFFGQGTRLTVV.

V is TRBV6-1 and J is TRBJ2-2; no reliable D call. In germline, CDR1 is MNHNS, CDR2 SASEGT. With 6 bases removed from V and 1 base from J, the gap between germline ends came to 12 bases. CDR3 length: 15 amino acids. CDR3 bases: TGTGCCAGCAGCCAAGGGTTGGGGAACACCGGGGAGCTGTTTTTT. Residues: CASSQGLGNTGELFF.

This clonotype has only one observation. CDR3 bases: TGTGCCAGCACCCGAATGGGGACGGGTGCAGATACGCAGTATTTT. Translated: CASTRMGTGADTQYF. The chain uses TRBV7-9 and TRBJ2-3, with D tentatively TRBD1 or TRBD2 (5 bases each). V was cut by 7 bases and J by 4 bases, with 18 bases left in between. The CDR3 extends over 15 amino acids. Germline loops: CDR1 SEHNR, CDR2 FQNEAQ (reference sequence).

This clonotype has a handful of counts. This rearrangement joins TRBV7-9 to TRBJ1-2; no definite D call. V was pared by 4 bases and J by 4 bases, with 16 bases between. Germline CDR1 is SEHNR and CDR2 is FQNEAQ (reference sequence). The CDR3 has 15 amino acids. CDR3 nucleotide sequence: TGTGCCAGCAGCTGGTTTTCAATAGGAGGCTATGGCTACACCTTC. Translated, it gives CASSWFSIGGYGYTF.

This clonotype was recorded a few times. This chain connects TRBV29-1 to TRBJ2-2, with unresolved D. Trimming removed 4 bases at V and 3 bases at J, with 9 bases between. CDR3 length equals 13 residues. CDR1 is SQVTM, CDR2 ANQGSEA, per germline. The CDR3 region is CSVAPLHTGELFF. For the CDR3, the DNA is TGCAGCGTTGCTCCCTTGCACACCGGGGAGCTGTTTTTT.